Listed below are T cell receptor beta chains from one sample, sequenced in a study of T cells after posttransplantation cyclophosphamide. Method: immunoSEQ multiplex PCR; TCRdb's copy keeps in-frame clones and lacks some. The table records about 20,000 clones, 87% of them present only once. The source material was PBMCs, sampled after allogeneic stem cell transplant with posttransplant cyclophosphamide. The receptors were sampled from a female patient aged 35 to 55 who received an allogeneic stem cell transplant from a related donor, was CMV-positive, and had no GVHD. Some T cells may have originated in the graft donor. The CDR3 runs from the conserved cysteine through the conserved F or W. D genes are given only for firm matches. Only part of the rows carry a size: once, few, many, or a class if the clone is expanded.

d_gene | j_gene | abundance | v_gene | len | CDR3aa | CDR3nt
TRBD2 | TRBJ2-7 | NA | TRBV6-5 | 14 | CASSWTSGRNEQYF | TGTGCCAGCAGTTGGACTAGCGGGAGGAACGAGCAGTACTTC
NA | TRBJ1-5 | NA | TRBV2 | 14 | CASSPVLVDQPQHF | TGTGCCAGCAGTCCGGTTTTGGTGGATCAGCCCCAGCATTTT
TRBD2 | TRBJ2-7 | NA | TRBV4-2 | 18 | CASSQVLGLAGVSYEQYF | TGTGCCAGCAGCCAAGTTTTAGGACTAGCGGGAGTCTCCTACGAGCAGTACTTC
TRBD2 | TRBJ2-3 | once | TRBV4-3 | 16 | CASSQRGSRGTDTQYF | TGCGCCAGCAGCCAACGCGGGAGCAGGGGCACAGATACGCAGTATTTT
TRBD2 | TRBJ2-5 | NA | TRBV5-8 | 16 | CASSLFASGRVETQYF | TGTGCCAGCAGCTTGTTCGCTAGCGGGAGGGTGGAGACCCAGTACTTC
NA | TRBJ2-6 | NA | TRBV19 | 16 | CASKFGQPSGANVLTF | TGTGCCAGTAAGTTTGGACAGCCCTCTGGGGCCAACGTCCTGACTTTC
TRBD1 | TRBJ1-2 | once | TRBV7-9 | 13 | CASSADRGIGYTF | TGTGCCAGCAGCGCGGACAGGGGGATTGGCTACACCTTC
TRBD2 | TRBJ2-3 | NA | TRBV29-1 | 15 | CSVDGTSAYTDTQYF | TGCAGCGTCGACGGGACTAGCGCTTACACAGATACGCAGTATTTT
NA | TRBJ2-2 | NA | TRBV4-3 | 16 | CASSQVSGWGTGELFF | TGCGCCAGCAGCCAAGTGTCGGGATGGGGCACCGGGGAGCTGTTTTTT
NA | TRBJ1-1 | NA | TRBV27 | 14 | CASSLWGGHTEAFF | TGTGCCAGCAGTTTATGGGGAGGGCACACTGAAGCTTTCTTT
NA | TRBJ1-2 | NA | TRBV5-5 | 16 | CASSPEPTGGRYGYTF | TGTGCCAGCAGCCCCGAACCAACGGGGGGACGCTATGGCTACACCTTC
NA | TRBJ2-2 | NA | TRBV7-2 | 13 | CASSPPRTGELFF | TGTGCCAGCAGCCCCCCCCGCACCGGGGAGCTGTTTTTT
TRBD1 | TRBJ2-7 | NA | TRBV10-3 | 13 | CAMGGQEAYEQYF | TGTGCCATGGGGGGACAGGAAGCCTACGAGCAGTACTTC
TRBD1 | TRBJ2-7 | NA | TRBV18 | 15 | CASSARDRPPDEQYF | TGTGCCAGCTCAGCCCGGGACAGACCACCTGACGAGCAGTACTTC
NA | TRBJ1-5 | NA | TRBV2 | 15 | CASSESTYEGQPQHF | TGTGCCAGCAGTGAAAGCACCTACGAGGGTCAGCCCCAGCATTTT
TRBD1 | TRBJ1-5 | few | TRBV12-5 | 18 | CASGITHRGFHPNQPQHF | TGTGCTAGTGGTATTACTCACAGGGGCTTCCACCCCAATCAGCCCCAGCATTTT
TRBD2 | TRBJ2-2 | NA | TRBV5-4 | 18 | CASSLTAGLVANTGELFF | TGTGCCAGCAGCTTGACGGCCGGACTAGTCGCGAACACCGGGGAGCTGTTTTTT
NA | TRBJ2-3 | NA | TRBV4-3 | 16 | CASSLSQGRGTDTQYF | TGCGCCAGCAGCCTCTCACAGGGACGAGGCACAGATACGCAGTATTTT
NA | TRBJ2-7 | NA | TRBV30 | 11 | CAWSAGQEQYF | TGTGCCTGGAGTGCAGGACAGGAGCAGTACTTC
TRBD1 | TRBJ2-7 | NA | TRBV5-6 | 13 | CASRGQRPYEQYF | TGTGCCAGCAGGGGACAGAGACCCTACGAGCAGTACTTC
TRBD2 | TRBJ2-5 | NA | TRBV2 | 16 | CASSEGPGGTKETQYF | TGTGCCAGCAGTGAAGGACCGGGGGGGACCAAAGAGACCCAGTACTTC
TRBD2 | TRBJ2-7 | NA | TRBV27 | 16 | CASSLLAGPGPYEQYF | TGTGCCAGCAGTCTACTAGCGGGACCAGGCCCCTACGAGCAGTACTTC
TRBD1 | TRBJ1-5 | NA | TRBV6-1 | 16 | CASSEKRDRGGQPQHF | TGTGCCAGCAGTGAAAAGAGGGACAGGGGGGGTCAGCCCCAGCATTTT
NA | TRBJ1-5 | NA | TRBV7-2 | 16 | CASSLGATGVNQPQHF | TGTGCCAGCAGCTTAGGGGCCACAGGCGTCAATCAGCCCCAGCATTTT
TRBD1 | TRBJ1-2 | few | TRBV18 | 17 | CASSPSLQGARNYGYTF | TGTGCCAGCTCACCCTCCTTACAGGGGGCGAGAAACTATGGCTACACCTTC
NA | TRBJ1-4 | NA | TRBV25-1 | 15 | CASSESGAPGEKLFF | TGTGCCAGCAGTGAATCAGGGGCCCCCGGTGAAAAACTGTTTTTT
NA | TRBJ2-7 | NA | TRBV28 | 14 | CASSLPDRQGEQYF | TGTGCCAGCAGTTTACCCGACAGGCAGGGCGAGCAGTACTTC
TRBD1 | TRBJ1-2 | NA | TRBV6-5 | 14 | CASRRQGARYGYTF | TGTGCCAGCAGAAGACAGGGGGCGCGTTATGGCTACACCTTC
NA | TRBJ1-1 | NA | TRBV28 | 11 | CATRGSLEAFF | TGTGCCACAAGGGGGTCGCTTGAAGCTTTCTTT
TRBD2 | TRBJ2-1 | NA | TRBV11-2 | 13 | CASSLDQLAGVFF | TGTGCCAGCAGCTTAGATCAACTAGCGGGAGTCTTCTTC
TRBD1 | TRBJ2-7 | NA | TRBV7-2 | 13 | CASSFTTGGEQYF | TGTGCCAGCAGCTTTACGACAGGGGGCGAGCAGTACTTC
NA | TRBJ2-7 | NA | TRBV9 | 15 | CASSETGTPIYEQYF | TGTGCCAGCAGCGAAACCGGGACACCCATCTACGAGCAGTACTTC
NA | TRBJ1-4 | NA | TRBV5-5 | 17 | CASSLGAPGTWWEKLFF | TGTGCCAGCAGCTTGGGGGCCCCCGGGACATGGTGGGAAAAACTGTTTTTT
NA | TRBJ2-4 | NA | TRBV5-1 | 17 | CASSLGTAGQAKNIQYF | TGCGCCAGCAGCTTGGGGACCGCCGGACAGGCCAAAAACATTCAGTACTTC
NA | TRBJ2-5 | NA | TRBV28 | 15 | CASRPNPGTQETQYF | TGTGCCAGCAGGCCGAACCCCGGGACACAAGAGACCCAGTACTTC
NA | TRBJ2-1 | once | TRBV30 | 12 | CAWSRGQNEQFF | TGTGCCTGGAGTAGGGGACAAAATGAGCAGTTCTTC
NA | TRBJ2-5 | NA | TRBV7-2 | 13 | CASSLAWEETQYF | TGTGCCAGCAGCTTAGCGTGGGAGGAGACCCAGTACTTC
TRBD2 | TRBJ2-5 | NA | TRBV11-3 | 18 | CASSSPAGAGALQETQYF | TGTGCCAGCAGCTCCCCGGCAGGAGCGGGAGCTCTCCAAGAGACCCAGTACTTC
NA | TRBJ1-4 | few | TRBV5-4 | 14 | CASSVQVGNEKLFF | TGTGCCAGCAGCGTACAGGTGGGGAATGAAAAACTGTTTTTT
NA | TRBJ1-2 | NA | TRBV6-5 | 13 | CASSYAQGHSYTF | TGTGCCAGCAGTTACGCTCAGGGCCATAGCTACACCTTC
NA | TRBJ2-1 | NA | TRBV9 | 16 | CASSVEEGSSYNEQFF | TGTGCCAGCAGCGTAGAGGAGGGGTCCTCCTACAATGAGCAGTTCTTC
TRBD1 | TRBJ1-2 | NA | TRBV28 | 12 | CASRQGQDGYTF | TGTGCCAGCAGACAAGGACAGGATGGCTACACCTTC
NA | TRBJ2-1 | few | TRBV28 | 15 | CASSFRRQSYNEQFF | TGTGCCAGCAGTTTTCGGAGACAGTCCTACAATGAGCAGTTCTTC
NA | TRBJ2-5 | NA | TRBV27 | 14 | CASSLVQNQETQYF | TGTGCCAGCAGTTTAGTGCAGAACCAAGAGACCCAGTACTTC
TRBD2 | TRBJ2-4 | NA | TRBV7-2 | 18 | CASSFSATSGIAKNIQYF | TGTGCCAGCAGCTTCTCCGCGACTAGCGGAATAGCCAAAAACATTCAGTACTTC
TRBD2 | TRBJ2-7 | NA | TRBV9 | 17 | CASSVSSDGREGHEQYF | TGTGCCAGCAGCGTCAGCTCCGACGGGCGGGAGGGCCACGAGCAGTACTTC
TRBD2 | TRBJ2-7 | NA | TRBV6-1 | 19 | CASSDQWGGRPSFSYEQYF | TGTGCCAGCAGTGACCAGTGGGGCGGGAGGCCTTCATTCTCCTACGAGCAGTACTTC
NA | TRBJ1-3 | NA | TRBV4-1 | 18 | CASSQPLRELSSGNTIYF | TGCGCCAGCAGCCAACCCCTCCGAGAATTGAGCTCTGGAAACACCATATATTTT
NA | TRBJ2-3 | NA | TRBV5-1 | 15 | CASSSDRTGTDTQYF | TGCGCCAGCAGCTCGGACAGAACGGGCACAGATACGCAGTATTTT
TRBD2 | TRBJ2-1 | once | TRBV30 | 13 | CAWSNLAGNEQFF | TGTGCCTGGAGTAATTTAGCGGGCAATGAGCAGTTCTTC
NA | TRBJ2-2 | NA | TRBV7-6 | 15 | CASSLDGHSTGELFF | TGTGCCAGCAGCTTAGACGGACATTCCACCGGGGAGCTGTTTTTT
NA | TRBJ2-5 | NA | TRBV11-2 | 15 | CASSLVSTGSETQYF | TGTGCCAGCAGCTTAGTTTCAACGGGGTCGGAGACCCAGTACTTC
TRBD1 | TRBJ2-7 | NA | TRBV2 | 15 | CASRRSDRVVYEQYF | TGTGCCAGCAGGCGGAGTGACAGGGTGGTCTACGAGCAGTACTTC
NA | TRBJ2-7 | NA | TRBV19 | 15 | CASSLHVGGSYEQYF | TGTGCCAGTAGTCTCCATGTAGGGGGCTCCTACGAGCAGTACTTC
NA | TRBJ1-1 | NA | TRBV19 | 12 | CASTGMNTEAFF | TGTGCCAGTACAGGGATGAACACTGAAGCTTTCTTT
TRBD2 | TRBJ2-7 | NA | TRBV27 | 14 | CASRRTSGSYEQYF | TGTGCCAGCCGCAGGACTAGCGGGAGCTACGAGCAGTACTTC
NA | TRBJ2-7 | NA | TRBV27 | 12 | CASSSGTYEQYF | TGTGCCAGCAGCTCAGGGACCTACGAGCAGTACTTC
TRBD1 | TRBJ1-5 | NA | TRBV2 | 15 | CASTPRGPSNQPQHF | TGTGCCAGCACCCCCAGGGGGCCTAGCAATCAGCCCCAGCATTTT